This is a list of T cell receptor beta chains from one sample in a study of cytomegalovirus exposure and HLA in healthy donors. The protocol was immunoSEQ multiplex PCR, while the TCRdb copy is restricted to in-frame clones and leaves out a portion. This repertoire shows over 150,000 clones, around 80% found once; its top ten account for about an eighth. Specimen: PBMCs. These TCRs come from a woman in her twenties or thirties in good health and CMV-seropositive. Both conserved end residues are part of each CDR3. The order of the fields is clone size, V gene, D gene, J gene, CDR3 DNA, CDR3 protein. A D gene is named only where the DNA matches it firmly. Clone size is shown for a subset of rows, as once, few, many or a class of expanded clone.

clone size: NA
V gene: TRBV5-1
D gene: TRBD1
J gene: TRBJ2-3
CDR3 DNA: TGCGCCAGCAGCTTGGGGGACAGGGTCACAGATACGCAGTATTTT
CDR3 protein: CASSLGDRVTDTQYF

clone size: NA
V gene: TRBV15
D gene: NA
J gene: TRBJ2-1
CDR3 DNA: TGTGCCACCAGCCCCTACAGGAGAAATGAGCAGTTCTTC
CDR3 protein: CATSPYRRNEQFF

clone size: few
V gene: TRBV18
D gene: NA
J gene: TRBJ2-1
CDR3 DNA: TGTGCCAGCTCACCTTTGGCGTCTAGCGATGAGCAGTTCTTC
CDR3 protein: CASSPLASSDEQFF

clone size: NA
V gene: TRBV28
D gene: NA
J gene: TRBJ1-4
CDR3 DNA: TGTGCCAGCAGTAAAAGTCCCTACAGGGTGGGGGAAAAACTGTTTTTT
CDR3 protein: CASSKSPYRVGEKLFF

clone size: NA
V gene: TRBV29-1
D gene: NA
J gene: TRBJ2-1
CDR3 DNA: TGCAGCGTTTACGGGACAAGCCAGCACAATGAGCAGTTCTTC
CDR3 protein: CSVYGTSQHNEQFF

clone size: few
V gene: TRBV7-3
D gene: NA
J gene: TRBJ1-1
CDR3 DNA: TGTGCCAGCAGCCGGGGAGGGATGCAAACTGAAGCTTTCTTT
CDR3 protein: CASSRGGMQTEAFF

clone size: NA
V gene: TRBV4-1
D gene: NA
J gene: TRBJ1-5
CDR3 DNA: TGCGCCAGCAGCCAAGGGCAGGGGCCGAATCAGCCCCAGCATTTT
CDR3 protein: CASSQGQGPNQPQHF

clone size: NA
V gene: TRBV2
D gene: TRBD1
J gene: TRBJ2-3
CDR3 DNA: TGTGCCAGCAGTGAATCGGTGGGACAGGGCCTGACAGATACGCAGTATTTT
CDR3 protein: CASSESVGQGLTDTQYF

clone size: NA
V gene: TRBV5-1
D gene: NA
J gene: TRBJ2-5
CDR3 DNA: TGCGCCAGCAGCTTGGGAGGCTCCCTGTGGGTCGAGACCCAGTACTTC
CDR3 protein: CASSLGGSLWVETQYF

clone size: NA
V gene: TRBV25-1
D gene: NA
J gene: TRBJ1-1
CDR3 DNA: TGTGCCAGCAGCGTAGGGGACACTGAAGCTTTCTTT
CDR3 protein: CASSVGDTEAFF

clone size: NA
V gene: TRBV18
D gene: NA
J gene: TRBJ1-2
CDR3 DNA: TGTGCCAGCTCACCACTCAGGACAGAGTACACCTTC
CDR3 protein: CASSPLRTEYTF

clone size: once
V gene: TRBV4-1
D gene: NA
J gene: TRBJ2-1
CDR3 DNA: TGCACCAGCAGCCAAGGGGCCAGGGCTTACAATGAGCAGTTCTTC
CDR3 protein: CTSSQGARAYNEQFF

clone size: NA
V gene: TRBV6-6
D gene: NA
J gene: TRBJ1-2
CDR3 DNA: TGTGCCACCCAGGGTCTATCAGGCTACACCTTC
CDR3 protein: CATQGLSGYTF

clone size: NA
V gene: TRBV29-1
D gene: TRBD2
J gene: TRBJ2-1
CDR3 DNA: TGCAGCGTTGAAGCGGGGGGGTTGAGGAATGAGCAGTTCTTC
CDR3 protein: CSVEAGGLRNEQFF

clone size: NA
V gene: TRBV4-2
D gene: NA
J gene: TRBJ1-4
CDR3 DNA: TGTGCCAGCAGCCAAGAAGGACAGACTAATGAAAAACTGTTTTTT
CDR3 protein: CASSQEGQTNEKLFF

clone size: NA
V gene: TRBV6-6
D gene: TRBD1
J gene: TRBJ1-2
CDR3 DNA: TGTGCCAGCAGTTACTTTGGGACAGGGTATGGCTACACCTTC
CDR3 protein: CASSYFGTGYGYTF

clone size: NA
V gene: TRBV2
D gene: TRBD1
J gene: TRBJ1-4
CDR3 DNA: TGTGCCAGCAGTGAACAGGGGGCATGGGAAAAACTGTTTTTT
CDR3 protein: CASSEQGAWEKLFF

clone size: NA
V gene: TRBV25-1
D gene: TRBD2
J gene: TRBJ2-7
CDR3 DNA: TGTGCCAGCAGTCGAGCGGGAGGGAACTACGAGCAGTACTTC
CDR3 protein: CASSRAGGNYEQYF

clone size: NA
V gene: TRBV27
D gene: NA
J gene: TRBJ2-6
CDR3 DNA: TGTGCCCGGGGGAGGTTGATGTCTGGGGCCAACGTCCTGACTTTC
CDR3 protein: CARGRLMSGANVLTF

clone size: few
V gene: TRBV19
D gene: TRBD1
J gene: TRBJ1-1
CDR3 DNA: TGTGCCAGTAGCTTAAACAGGGGGCGCACTGAAGCTTTCTTT
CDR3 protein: CASSLNRGRTEAFF

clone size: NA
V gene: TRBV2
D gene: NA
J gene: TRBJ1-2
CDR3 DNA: TGTGCCAGCAGTGTTCGTCAACGGCAGGCGGGCTACACCTTC
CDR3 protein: CASSVRQRQAGYTF

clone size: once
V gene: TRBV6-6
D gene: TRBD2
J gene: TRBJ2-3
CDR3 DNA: TGTGCCGGGGGAGGGGCAGGTACGCAGTATTTT
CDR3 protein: CAGGGAGTQYF

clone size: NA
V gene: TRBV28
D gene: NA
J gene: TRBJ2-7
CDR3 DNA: TGTGCCAGCAGTTTGGCACCCGTCTACGAGCAGTACTTC
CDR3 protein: CASSLAPVYEQYF

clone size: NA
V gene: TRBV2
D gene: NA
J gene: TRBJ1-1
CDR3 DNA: TGTGCCAGCAGTGGAAACAGTATGAACACTGAAGCTTTCTTT
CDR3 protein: CASSGNSMNTEAFF

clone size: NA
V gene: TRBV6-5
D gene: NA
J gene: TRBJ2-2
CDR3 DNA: TGTGCCAGCAGTTACCTTTACAGCTTGAACACCGGGGAGCTGTTTTTT
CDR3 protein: CASSYLYSLNTGELFF

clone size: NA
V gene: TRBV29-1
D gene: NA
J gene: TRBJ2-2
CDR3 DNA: TGCAGCGTTGTGGCGGGGCCAGAACGTAACACCGGGGAGCTGTTTTTT
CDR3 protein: CSVVAGPERNTGELFF

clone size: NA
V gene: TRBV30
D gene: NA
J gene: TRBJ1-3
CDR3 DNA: TGTGCCTGGAGGTCCCTCGGGCAGGGTTGGGAAAACACCATATATTTT
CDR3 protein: CAWRSLGQGWENTIYF

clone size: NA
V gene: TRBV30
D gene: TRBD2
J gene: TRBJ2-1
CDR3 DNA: TGTGCCTGGAGTGTACCGGGGGGGGTCCCTTCCAATGAGCAGTTCTTC
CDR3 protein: CAWSVPGGVPSNEQFF

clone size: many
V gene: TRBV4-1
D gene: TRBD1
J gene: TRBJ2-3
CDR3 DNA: TGCGCCAGCAGCCAACCCACCGGGACAGGGGGAGCTAGTACGCAGTATTTT
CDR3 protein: CASSQPTGTGGASTQYF

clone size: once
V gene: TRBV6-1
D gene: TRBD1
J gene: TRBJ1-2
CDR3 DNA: TGTGCCAGCAGTGTAACGACAGGGCATTACTATGGCTACACCTTC
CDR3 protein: CASSVTTGHYYGYTF

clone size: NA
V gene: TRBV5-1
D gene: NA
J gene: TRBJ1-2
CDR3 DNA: TGCGCCAGCAGCTTGTCTGCTAACTATGGCTACACCTTC
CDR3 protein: CASSLSANYGYTF

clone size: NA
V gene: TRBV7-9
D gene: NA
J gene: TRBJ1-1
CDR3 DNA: TGTGCCAGCGGTGGAGCGAACACTGAAGCTTTCTTT
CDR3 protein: CASGGANTEAFF

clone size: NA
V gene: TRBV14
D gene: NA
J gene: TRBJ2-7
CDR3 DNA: TGTGCCAGCAGCCAAGGGGTCGGCGGGCTATCCTACGAGCAGTACTTC
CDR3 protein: CASSQGVGGLSYEQYF

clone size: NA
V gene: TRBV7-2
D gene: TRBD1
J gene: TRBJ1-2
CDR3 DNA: TGTGCCAGCAGCTTACGGACAGGCCCGGGGACCTTC
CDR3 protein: CASSLRTGPGTF